Each of the 27 T cell receptor beta chains below was sequenced from the same sample in a study of a mutant IDH1 vaccine in newly diagnosed glioma. Described time point: week 35, safety follow-up. Alongside topical imiquimod, each dose of vaccine comprised 300 ug of mutant IDH1 20-mer peptide. Libraries were prepared by immunoSEQ multiplex PCR; TCRdb keeps only in-frame clonotypes and omits some of them. In the table there are 35,000 to 55,000 clones, about 86% of which are singletons. Antigens for these TCRs are unknown. This material consisted of PBMCs, taken from a glioma patient whose treatment included an IDH1 peptide vaccine. The receptor source for this set is a woman in her thirties or forties with glioma. Some clones in this sample may be carry-over from other donors' samples.

This clone occurred once. This chain links TRBV4-3 with TRBJ2-3, with D perhaps being TRBD1 or TRBD2 (5 bases each). Trimming shortened V by 5 bases and J by 0 bases, and 12 bases separated the two germline ends. The CDR3 is 15 residues long. Germline assignment: CDR1 LGHNA and CDR2 YSLEER. The CDR3 spells CASSGGIISTDTQYF. CDR3 bases: TGCGCCAGCAGCGGGGGAATTATTAGCACAGATACGCAGTATTTT.

The chain recombines TRBV7-9 with TRBJ2-7; TRBD2 agrees at 9 bases. This CDR3 has 16 residues. The V and J ends lost 5 bases and 4 bases, in that order; junction bases with no gene match: 12. Germline CDR1 is SEHNR and CDR2 is FQNEAQ (reference sequence). The CDR3 nucleotides are TGTGCCAGCAGCAAATTAGCCGGGACTAGCCGATACGAGCAGTACTTC. Residues: CASSKLAGTSRYEQYF. The full variable domain, in which reference TRBV7-9 and TRBJ2-7 provide the parts outside the CDR3, is DTGVSQNPRHKITKRGQNVTFRCDPISEHNRLYWYRQTLGQGPEFLTYFQNEAQLEKSRLLSDRFSAERPKGSFSTLEIQRTEQGDSAMYLCASSKLAGTSRYEQYFGPGTRLTVT.

This clone has more than one count but fewer than ten. This rearrangement joins TRBV29-1 to TRBJ2-2; D gene ambiguous. The CDR3 covers 14 residues. The V end lost 0 bases, the J end lost 5 bases, and 10 bases lay between the germline ends. Germline assignment: CDR1 SQVTM and CDR2 ANQGSEA. The CDR3 protein is CSVEDPRGTGELFF. In DNA form, the CDR3 reads TGCAGCGTTGAAGACCCGCGAGGAACCGGGGAGCTGTTTTTT.

This rearrangement joins TRBV7-8 to TRBJ2-6, with TRBD1 identical over 9 bases. Germline trimming cut 4 bases from V and 2 bases from J; bases unmatched to any gene: 15. Germline V gene sequence: CDR1 SGHVS, CDR2 FQNEAQ. The CDR3 sequence is 20 residues long. CDR3 in DNA: TGTGCCAGCAGCTCCAAATCCGTCCGGGACAGGGCTACTGGGGCCAACGTCCTGACTTTC. It encodes CASSSKSVRDRATGANVLTF. The entire variable domain, with the rest obtained from reference TRBV7-8 and TRBJ2-6, is as follows: GAGVSQSPRYKVAKRGQDVALRCDPISGHVSLFWYQQALGQGPEFLTYFQNEAQLDKSGLPSDRFFAERPEGSVSTLKIQRTQQEDSAVYLCASSSKSVRDRATGANVLTFGAGSRLTVL.

This clone was recorded only once. J is TRBJ2-3 and V is TRBV4-1; TRBD1 matches at 7 bases. J was trimmed by 1 base and V by 0 bases; bases with no gene match: 4. This CDR3 contains 16 residues. The germline V gene encodes CDR1 MGHRA and CDR2 YSYEKL. CDR3 region: CASSQENRGRTDTQYF. CDR3 coding DNA: TGCGCCAGCAGCCAAGAAAACAGGGGCCGCACAGATACGCAGTATTTT.

V gene TRBV4-2 combines with J gene TRBJ2-7, with 10 bases aligning to TRBD2. The CDR3 extends over 18 amino acids. The V and J ends lost 0 bases and 2 bases, in that order; junction bases with no gene match: 10. Germline CDR1 reads LGHNA; CDR2 reads YNFKEQ. CDR3 in DNA: TGTGCCAGCAGCCAAGAGAGAATAACTAGCGGGGACCCCTACGAGCAGTACTTC. Protein product: CASSQERITSGDPYEQYF.

The chain links TRBV9 to TRBJ2-5, with a weak D call TRBD2 (5 bases). There are 13 residues in the CDR3. Germline-derived CDR1 and CDR2 are SGDLS and YYNGEE. V was trimmed by 0 bases and J by 4 bases, leaving 7 bases between them. The CDR3 protein is CASSVGTAETQYF. CDR3 DNA: TGTGCCAGCAGCGTAGGGACTGCAGAGACCCAGTACTTC.

The rearrangement uses TRBV6-5 and TRBJ1-1; D possibly corresponds to TRBD1 (5 bases). Germline CDR1 is MNHEY and CDR2 is SVGAGI. Trimming removed 6 bases from V and 4 bases from J, with 12 bases in between. This CDR3 region has 13 residues. For the CDR3, the DNA is TGTGCCAGCAGCTTTACAGGACGCACTGAAGCTTTCTTT. Its translation is CASSFTGRTEAFF.

The rearrangement uses TRBV11-1 and TRBJ2-7; perhaps TRBD1 as D (6 bases). V was trimmed by 1 base and J by 3 bases, leaving 22 bases between them. Germline-derived CDR1 and CDR2 are SGHAT and FQDESV (reference sequence). CDR3 length: 18 amino acids. This CDR3 reads CASSLEAGAYAFGYEQYF. The CDR3 DNA reads as TGTGCCAGCAGCTTAGAAGCAGGGGCCTACGCGTTTGGCTACGAGCAGTACTTC. Complete variable domain (other parts from reference TRBV11-1 and TRBJ2-7): EAEVAQSPRYKITEKSQAVAFWCDPISGHATLYWYRQILGQGPELLVQFQDESVVDDSQLPKDRFSAERLKGVDSTLKIQPAELGDSAMYLCASSLEAGAYAFGYEQYFGPGTRLTVT.

The chain combines TRBV11-2 with TRBJ2-5; D gene ambiguous. The CDR3 sequence is 14 residues long. CDR1 is SGHAT, CDR2 FQNNGV, per germline. The ends were cut back, 2 bases at V and 5 bases at J, with 12 bases in the middle. CDR3 loop: CASSLRKELETQYF. Here the CDR3 DNA reads TGTGCCAGCAGCTTAAGGAAGGAGCTGGAGACCCAGTACTTC.

The gene calls are TRBV4-3 and TRBJ2-5, with D unclear. Germline lookup yields CDR1 LGHNA and CDR2 YSLEER. V was pared by 0 bases and J by 4 bases, with 15 bases between. The CDR3 covers 16 residues. The CDR3 reads CASSQEGPGSRETQYF. CDR3 bases: TGCGCCAGCAGCCAAGAGGGTCCTGGTAGTAGAGAGACCCAGTACTTC.

The chain combines TRBV19 with TRBJ1-2; a weak D match, TRBD1 (6 bases). Trimming shortened V by 5 bases and J by 6 bases, and 13 bases separated the two germline ends. This CDR3 spans 13 amino acids. The germline gives CDR1 LNHDA, CDR2 SQIVND (reference sequence). The CDR3 protein is CASSPRTADGYTF. In DNA form, the CDR3 reads TGTGCCAGTAGTCCACGGACAGCGGATGGCTACACCTTC.

This rearrangement joins TRBV4-3 to TRBJ2-1; 9 nucleotides line up with TRBD2. Per the germline V gene, CDR1 is LGHNA and CDR2 is YSLEER. Unmatched junction bases numbered 10, after V lost 4 bases and J lost 9 bases. This CDR3 region has 15 residues. As DNA, the CDR3 is TGCGCCAGCAGCCTCATTAGCGGGAGCAACGGTGAGCAGTTCTTC. Its translation: CASSLISGSNGEQFF.

This clone is categorized as medium-sized. This rearrangement joins TRBV11-2 to TRBJ2-7; 10 nucleotides agree with TRBD2. CDR3 size: 15 residues. The germline V gene encodes CDR1 SGHAT and CDR2 FQNNGV. V gave up 2 bases and J gave up 3 bases; unmatched junction bases: 4. CDR3 nucleotide sequence: TGTGCCAGCAGCTTAAGCGGGGGGGCGATCTACGAGCAGTACTTC. This sequence encodes CASSLSGGAIYEQYF. The variable domain in full, completed from reference TRBV11-2 and TRBJ2-7, reads EAGVAQSPRYKIIEKRQSVAFWCNPISGHATLYWYQQILGQGPKLLIQFQNNGVVDDSQLPKDRFSAERLKGVDSTLKIQPAKLEDSAVYLCASSLSGGAIYEQYFGPGTRLTVT.

CDR3 protein: CASSLRMGGAYEQYF. In DNA, the CDR3 is TGTGCCAGCAGCTTGCGGATGGGGGGCGCATACGAGCAGTACTTC. This chain joins TRBV5-5 and TRBJ2-7; possibly TRBD1 or TRBD2 for D (6 bases each). Germline CDR1 and CDR2: SGHKS and YYEKEE (reference sequence). Trimming removed 1 base at V and 4 bases at J, with 15 bases between. The CDR3 consists of 15 residues.

The V and J genes are TRBV14 and TRBJ1-6, with D tentatively TRBD1 (5 bases). The V end lost 4 bases, the J end lost 3 bases, and 13 bases lay between the germline ends. Germline-derived CDR1 and CDR2 are SGHDN and FVKESK. There are 16 residues in the CDR3. CDR3: CASSPRRGIYNSPLHF. The DNA for the CDR3 is TGTGCCAGCAGCCCCCGTAGGGGTATCTATAATTCACCCCTCCACTTT. The variable domain in full, with the rest retrieved from reference TRBV14 and TRBJ1-6, is EAGVTQFPSHSVIEKGQTVTLRCDPISGHDNLYWYRRVMGKEIKFLLHFVKESKQDESGMPNNRFLAERTGGTYSTLKVQPAELEDSGVYFCASSPRRGIYNSPLHFGNGTRLTVT.

CDR3 DNA: TGTGCCAGCTCACCCGACAATCAGCCCCAGCATTTT. This encodes CASSPDNQPQHF. This chain uses TRBV18 with TRBJ1-5, with no clear D. Per germline, CDR1 KGHSH and CDR2 LQKENI. This CDR3 has 12 amino acids. The germline V and J ends were trimmed by 3 bases and 3 bases, with 3 bases remaining between them.

This clone showed up just once. The chain employs TRBV19 and TRBJ2-6; maybe TRBD2 (8 bases). The germline V gene encodes CDR1 LNHDA and CDR2 SQIVND (reference sequence). The V end lost 3 bases, the J end lost 2 bases, and 17 bases lay between the germline ends. The CDR3 extends over 18 amino acids. The CDR3 DNA follows: TGTGCCAGTAGTATTCGGGAGGGGGCGATTGCTGGGGCCAACGTCCTGACTTTC. It encodes CASSIREGAIAGANVLTF.

This clone was seen a single time. The chain combines TRBV10-3 with TRBJ2-4, with D perhaps being TRBD1 or TRBD2 (5 bases each). Trimming cost V 3 bases and J 13 bases, with 22 bases left between them. The CDR3 sequence is 15 residues long. CDR1 ENHRY and CDR2 SYGVKD come from the germline V gene. The CDR3 DNA reads TGTGCCATCAGTGATGTCAAGACCCAGGGACGGTCCCAGTACTTC. Translating it yields CAISDVKTQGRSQYF.

Notes on this clone: Its ends do not fully match the called genes, so a read error is possible. This chain links TRBV7-2 with TRBJ2-1; 7 positions match TRBD2. The CDR3 consists of 12 residues. The germline CDR1 and CDR2 sequences are SGHTA and FQGNSA. Here the CDR3 DNA reads TGTGCCAGCGGGCCTCGGGGGGACTCTCTGCTCTTC. Translation: CASGPRGDSLLF.

This clone is medium-sized (0.01 to 0.1%). This chain connects TRBV2 to TRBJ1-5; D call uncertain. This CDR3 is built from 13 residues. Germline CDR1 SNHLY, CDR2 FYNNEI. With 8 bases removed from V and 5 bases from J, the gap between germline ends came to 13 bases. CDR3 amino acids: CASGLGRDQPQHF. The CDR3 DNA follows: TGTGCCAGCGGGCTCGGCCGAGATCAGCCCCAGCATTTT.

The rearrangement links TRBV15 to TRBJ2-3; 10 bases agree with TRBD1. The junction had 10 bases not matched to a gene; V was cut back by 8 bases and J by 5 bases. CDR1 is LNHNV and CDR2 is YYDKDF in the germline V gene (reference sequence). CDR3 size: 15 residues. In nucleotides, the CDR3 is TGTGCCACCGTAGCGGGACAGGGGCCGGGAGATACGCAGTATTTT. It translates to CATVAGQGPGDTQYF.

The genes are TRBV6-5 and TRBJ2-7, with TRBD1 matching 9 bases. The CDR3 extends over 15 amino acids. V gave up 5 bases and J gave up 2 bases; unmatched junction bases: 7. CDR1 MNHEY and CDR2 SVGAGI come from the germline V gene. CDR3 in DNA: TGTGCCAGCAGTGGGGGGACAGGGAACCCCTACGAGCAGTACTTC. Its translation: CASSGGTGNPYEQYF.

The chain uses TRBV7-3 and TRBJ2-5; a weak D match, TRBD2 (5 bases). The V gene's germline CDR1 is SGHTA and CDR2 FQGTGA. The V end was cut by 5 bases, the J end by 2 bases, with 9 bases between. This CDR3 is 13 amino acids long. This chain's CDR3 is CASSPGLQETQYF. As DNA, the CDR3 is TGTGCCAGCAGCCCTGGACTGCAAGAGACCCAGTACTTC. The variable domain in full, completed from reference TRBV7-3 and TRBJ2-5, reads GAGVSQTPSNKVTEKGKYVELRCDPISGHTALYWYRQSLGQGPEFLIYFQGTGAADDSGLPNDRFFAVRPEGSVSTLKIQRTERGDSAVYLCASSPGLQETQYFGPGTRLLVL.

The chain uses TRBV10-3 and TRBJ1-1, with TRBD1 matching 7 bases. The germline V gene has CDR1 ENHRY and CDR2 SYGVKD. The V segment lost 4 bases and the J segment 3 bases; nucleotides outside the gene matches: 5. CDR3 size: 14 residues. The CDR3 is CAISGTGAYTEAFF. The CDR3 bases are TGTGCCATCAGTGGGACAGGTGCTTACACTGAAGCTTTCTTT.

The chain couples TRBV6-4 to TRBJ2-2; the D is unclear. CDR1 and CDR2 from the germline V gene are MRHNA and SNTAGT. This CDR3 contains 13 residues. Trimming pared 2 bases from V and 3 bases from J, leaving 4 bases between. The CDR3 is CASSDGDTGELFF. The CDR3 DNA is TGTGCCAGCAGTGACGGGGACACCGGGGAGCTGTTTTTT.

This clone was detected a few times. The chain employs TRBV5-4 and TRBJ2-3; TRBD2 matches at 13 bases. CDR3 length equals 18 residues. Unmatched junction bases numbered 11, after V lost 4 bases and J lost 3 bases. Germline V gene sequence: CDR1 SGHNT, CDR2 YYREEE (reference sequence). CDR3: CASSLGLAGDLVTDTQYF. CDR3 DNA sequence: TGTGCCAGCAGCCTAGGACTAGCGGGGGACTTGGTTACAGATACGCAGTATTTT.